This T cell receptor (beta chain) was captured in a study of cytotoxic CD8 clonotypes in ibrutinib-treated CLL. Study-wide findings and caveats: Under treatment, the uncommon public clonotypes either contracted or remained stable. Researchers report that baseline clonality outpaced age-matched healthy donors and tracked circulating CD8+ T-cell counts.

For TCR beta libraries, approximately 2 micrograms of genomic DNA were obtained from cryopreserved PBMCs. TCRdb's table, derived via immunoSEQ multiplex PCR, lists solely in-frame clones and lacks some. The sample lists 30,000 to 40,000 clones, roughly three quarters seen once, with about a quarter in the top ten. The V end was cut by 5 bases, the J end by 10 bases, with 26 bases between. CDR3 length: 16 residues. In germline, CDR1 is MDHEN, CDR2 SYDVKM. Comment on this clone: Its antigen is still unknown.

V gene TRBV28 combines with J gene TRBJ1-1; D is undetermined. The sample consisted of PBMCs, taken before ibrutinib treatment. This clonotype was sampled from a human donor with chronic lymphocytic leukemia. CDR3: CASSPSPDRKSEGAFF. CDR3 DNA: TGTGCCAGCAGTCCCTCCCCGGACCGAAAATCAGAGGGAGCTTTCTTT. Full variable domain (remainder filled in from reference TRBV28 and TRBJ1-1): DVKVTQSSRYLVKRTGEKVFLECVQDMDHENMFWYRQDPGLGLRLIYFSYDVKMKEKGDIPEGYSVSREKKERFSLILESASTNQTSMYLCASSPSPDRKSEGAFFGQGTRLTVV.